The rows below give T cell receptor beta chains drawn from one sample of a study of blood T cell repertoires in COVID-19. Sequencing used immunoSEQ multiplex PCR; TCRdb keeps in-frame clones, though not all of them. The sample holds 110,000 to 150,000 clones, approximately 81% seen once. The sequenced sample was PBMCs or T cells enriched from blood (not recorded which). The receptors come from a man aged 40-49 years with acute COVID-19. Both conserved end residues are trimmed from each CDR3.

>TRBV5-4|TRBJ1-5
ASSADGLNQPQH
>TRBV7-9|TRBJ1-1
ASSNGQSEAF
>TRBV28|TRBJ2-5
ASSSFGEETQY
>TRBV3-1/TRBV3-2|TRBJ2-7
ASSQRGTNYEQY
>TRBV7-8|TRBJ1-1
ASSLALIMSEAF
>TRBV5-1|TRBJ2-2
ASSSSGRALGGELF
>TRBV28|TRBJ2-3
ASSTLAGGLDTQY
>TRBV3-1/TRBV3-2|TRBJ1-4
ASSQSQVPNEKLF
>TRBV29-1|TRBJ2-1
SVEKVRSYNEQF
>TRBV6-2/TRBV6-3|TRBJ1-6
ASSPGSYSPLH
>TRBV11-3|TRBJ2-5
ASSPSRYQETQY
>TRBV30|TRBJ2-1
AWSGTSGGEQF
>TRBV13|TRBJ2-7
ASSHGQGLEQY
>TRBV30|TRBJ1-6
AWSVRGQDSPLH
>TRBV18|TRBJ1-5
ASSPGTGGGQPQH
>TRBV18|TRBJ2-7
ASSRLGLSGPTYEQY
>TRBV28|TRBJ2-1
ASSFPLRELPNEQF
>TRBV20-1|TRBJ2-7
SASTTTREQY
>TRBV5-6|TRBJ1-5
ASSLAYDQPQH
>TRBV7-9|TRBJ2-2
ASSHTTNVNTGELF
>TRBV5-1|TRBJ1-4
ASSYGHEEKLF
>TRBV24-1|TRBJ2-3
ATSGNGPGAQY
>TRBV9|TRBJ1-1
ASSQGTFNTEAF